This T cell receptor (beta chain) was recorded in a study of graft-versus-host responses after intestinal transplantation. The method was immunoSEQ multiplex PCR; TCRdb's version includes in-frame clones alone and lacks a portion of them. Found here are about 86,000 clones, 90% to 95% of them singletons; the top ten hold nearly 0.5%. This clone has just one count. Its antigen is unknown. Here the sequenced sample was unstimulated CD8+ T cells sorted from spleen or lymph node cells, taken before intestinal transplant. The source is a human donor who received an intestinal transplant.

CDR3 residues: CASQGAGEQYF. The CDR3 DNA reads as TGCGCCAGCCAGGGGGCTGGAGAGCAGTACTTC. The V and J genes are TRBV4-1 and TRBJ2-7, with TRBD1 matching over 8 bases. The trim removed 8 bases at V and 7 bases at J, leaving 4 bases unmatched. Germline V gene data show CDR1 as MGHRA and CDR2 as YSYEKL. The CDR3 is 11 residues long.